The present T cell receptor beta chain was sequenced within a study of shared clonotypes between healthy human individuals. Study-level points and caveats: It was observed that roughly 5.5% of naive CD4 clonotypes were shared across several donors.

This clone occurred once. What it binds is unknown. The germline V and J ends were trimmed by 6 bases and 7 bases, with 19 bases remaining between them. Germline V gene lookup returns CDR1 LNHDA and CDR2 SQIVND (reference sequence). This CDR3 is built from 14 residues. Profiled with immunoSEQ multiplex PCR; TCRdb holds only in-frame clones, not every one. The sample carries about 2 million clones, 85% to 95% recorded once. The rearrangement links TRBV19 to TRBJ2-7, with D possibly matching TRBD2 (6 bases). Sequenced material: naive CD4+ T cells sorted from blood. Subset of the sample: CD45RA+ positively selected. This receptor was taken from a young man in good health. CDR3 protein: CASRPGLPTGEQYF. The CDR3 DNA reads TGTGCCAGTAGACCGGGACTCCCTACGGGGGAGCAGTACTTC.